Listed here are 17 T cell receptor beta chains from one sample, sequenced in a study of tumor-infiltrating lymphocytes in primary liver carcinoma. cDNA specific to TCR beta was made from 500 to 650 ng of total RNA, with a constant-region primer employed for priming. The TCR beta library was amplified through three nested multiplex PCR rounds in a modified ARM-PCR procedure. A C-beta reverse primer and TRBV1-TRBV30 forward primers served in each of the first two PCR rounds, at 10 cycles apiece. TCRdb ran MiXCR on the multiplex PCR reads and lists one entry per CDR3 protein. This repertoire shows about 350,000 distinct CDR3 sequences, around three fifths found once; its top ten account for about 6%. Germline DNA was extracted too, while blood RNA derived from unsorted whole blood. Sequencing used peripheral blood. The receptor set was obtained from a man aged 35 to 55 with primary liver carcinoma and hepatitis B virus infection.

For this clonotype: A much larger clone lies one base from this, so it may be a read error. The chain recombines TRBV6-2 or TRBV6-3 with TRBJ1-1; the D is unclear. This CDR3 comprises 12 residues. CDR1 and CDR2 from the germline V gene are MNHEY and SVGEGT. The CDR3 sequence: CGSSKLLTEAFF. The DNA of the CDR3 is TGTGGCAGCAGCAAGCTCTTGACTGAAGCTTTCTTT.

This clonotype occurred many times. The genes are TRBV6-5 and TRBJ1-1; D gene unclear. The V and J ends lost 7 bases and 4 bases respectively, with 13 bases between them. The CDR3 contains 13 residues. Germline values: CDR1 MNHEY, CDR2 SVGAGI. The CDR3 region is CASTQSGTTEAFF. DNA of the CDR3: TGTGCCAGCACCCAGTCGGGTACCACTGAAGCTTTCTTT.

With respect to this clonotype: Given a much more abundant clone one base away, this may be a read error. The chain links TRBV5-4 to TRBJ2-2; D ambiguous. CDR3 length equals 14 residues. Germline V gene lookup returns CDR1 SGHNT and CDR2 YYREEE (reference sequence). CDR3 protein: CVSSLDLNTGELFF. CDR3 coding DNA: TGTGTCAGCAGCTTGGATCTGAACACCGGGGAGCTGTTTTTT.

About this clonotype itself: Germline is not matched at one junction end, which may reflect a read error. The V and J genes are TRBV11-3 and TRBJ2-3, with D possibly being TRBD1 (5 bases). The DNA end favors TRBJ1-5, so the J call may be wrong. CDR1 is SGHNT, CDR2 YENEEA, per germline. This CDR3 is built from 13 residues. CDR3 sequence reads: CAGSLPGADTQHF. CDR3 DNA: TGTGCCGGCAGCCTTCCTGGGGCAGATACGCAGCATTTT.

The chain uses TRBV30 and TRBJ2-1; possibly TRBD1 for D (5 bases). Trimming removed 0 bases from V and 11 bases from J, with 14 bases in between. Germline-derived CDR1 and CDR2 are GTSNPN and SVGIG (reference sequence). This CDR3 contains 13 residues. The CDR3 DNA reads as TGTGCCTGGAGTGTACAAGGGGCGACGAAGCAGTTCTTC. Amino acid sequence: CAWSVQGATKQFF. The variable domain in full, with the rest retrieved from reference TRBV30 and TRBJ2-1, is SQTIHQWPATLVQPVGSPLSLECTVEGTSNPNLYWYRQAAGRGLQLLFYSVGIGQISSEVPQNLSASRPQDRQFILSSKKLLLSDSGFYLCAWSVQGATKQFFGPGTRLTVL.

The chain carries TRBV11-2 and TRBJ2-5; 8 nucleotides match TRBD2. J lost 5 bases, V lost 8 bases, and 13 bases had no gene match. The germline V gene encodes CDR1 SGHAT and CDR2 FQNNGV. The CDR3 is 15 residues long. The CDR3 nucleotides read TGTGCCAGCTGCAACAACGGGGGGGGCTTGGAGACCCAGTACTTC. Protein sequence: CASCNNGGGLETQYF.

This clonotype was seen repeatedly, ten times or more. The chain is built from TRBV10-3 and TRBJ2-1, with 10 nucleotides matching TRBD2. Germline V gives CDR1 ENHRY, CDR2 SYGVKD. The CDR3 runs 15 residues. J lost 6 bases, V lost 0 bases, and 2 bases had no gene match. The CDR3 DNA reads TGTGCCATCAGTGAGTCGAGACTAGCGGGCAATGAGCAGTTCTTC. Protein: CAISESRLAGNEQFF.

The CDR3 loop is CASSYSNGVLLSTTQYF. CDR3 sequence (DNA): TGTGCCAGCAGTTACTCGAACGGGGTACTGTTGTCCACTACACAGTATTTT. The chain has TRBV6-5 and TRBJ2-3, with D possibly TRBD2 on 5 matching bases. CDR3 length: 17 residues. The germline gives CDR1 MNHEY, CDR2 SVGAGI. Trimming took off 0 bases at V and 12 bases at J, with 25 bases between the two ends.

This clonotype was detected many times. The gene calls are TRBV28 and TRBJ2-3; 8 positions match TRBD2. Germline V gene lookup returns CDR1 MDHEN and CDR2 SYDVKM. This CDR3 contains 17 residues. V gave up 3 bases and J gave up 2 bases; unmatched junction bases: 10. CDR3 coding DNA: TGTGCCAGCAGTTTCCTACTTAGCGGGACCCACACAGATACGCAGTATTTT. Its protein is CASSFLLSGTHTDTQYF.

The rearrangement joins TRBV11-2 to TRBJ2-7; 10 nucleotides align to TRBD2. This CDR3 spans 17 amino acids. Losses at the gene ends were 8 bases for V and 4 bases for J; bases not matched to a gene: 17. The V gene's germline CDR1 is SGHAT and CDR2 FQNNGV. The CDR3 DNA reads as TGTGCCAGCGGCCTAAACGCCGGGACTAGCGTGAGGTACGAGCAGTACTTC. Its protein product is CASGLNAGTSVRYEQYF.

The rearrangement links TRBV6-5 to TRBJ2-7, with TRBD2 as a possible D gene (6 bases). V lost 3 bases to trimming and J lost 2 bases, with 14 bases between them. CDR1 is MNHEY, CDR2 SVGAGI, per germline. This CDR3 region has 15 residues. In DNA, the CDR3 is TGTGCCAGCAGTTATATTAGTGCGGGAACCTACGAGCAGTACTTC. Its translation is CASSYISAGTYEQYF.

This clonotype showed up many times. The J gene is TRBJ2-5, the V gene TRBV7-8; the match to TRBD2 covers 9 bases. The V gene end was trimmed by 3 bases and the J gene end by 2 bases; junction bases not matched to a gene: 4. There are 15 residues in the CDR3. From germline, CDR1 is SGHVS and CDR2 FQNEAQ. CDR3 sequence: CASSFGLAGQETQYF. The CDR3, as DNA: TGTGCCAGCAGCTTTGGCCTAGCGGGGCAAGAGACCCAGTACTTC. The entire variable domain, with the rest obtained from reference TRBV7-8 and TRBJ2-5, is as follows: GAGVSQSPRYKVAKRGQDVALRCDPISGHVSLFWYQQALGQGPEFLTYFQNEAQLDKSGLPSDRFFAERPEGSVSTLKIQRTQQEDSAVYLCASSFGLAGQETQYFGPGTRLLVL.

This clonotype has only one observation. The J gene is TRBJ2-1, the V gene TRBV4-3, with D unresolved. The germline V gene has CDR1 LGHNA and CDR2 YSLEER. The CDR3 is 15 residues long. Trimming took off 0 bases at V and 1 base at J, with 7 bases between the two ends. CDR3 loop: CASSQDLESYNEQFF. The CDR3 DNA is TGCGCCAGCAGCCAAGACTTGGAGTCCTACAATGAGCAGTTCTTC.

As concerns this clonotype: One junction end does not reproduce the germline sequence, and a read error may be involved. The chain has TRBV6-2 or TRBV6-3 and TRBJ2-1, with D possibly matching TRBD2 (7 bases). Germline V gene data show CDR1 as MNHEY and CDR2 as SVGEGT. The CDR3 runs 14 residues. CDR3 coding DNA: TGTGCCAGCAACGTAGGGGGGGGCTATAATGGGCAGTTCTTC. Translation: CASNVGGGYNGQFF.

Worth noting for this clonotype: A much more abundant neighbour one base away suggests this may be a read error. This rearrangement joins TRBV5-6 to TRBJ1-4; TRBD1 aligns across 7 bases. V was pared by 2 bases and J by 8 bases, with 9 bases of the junction left unmatched. The CDR3 has 15 amino acids. Germline V CDR1 and CDR2: SGHDT, YYEEEE. In nucleotides, the CDR3 is TGTGCCAGCAGCTTCGGACAGGCGGTAGGCGAAAAACTGTTTTTT. It is translated as CASSFGQAVGEKLFF.

This clonotype has ten or more counts. The chain uses TRBV6-2 or TRBV6-3 and TRBJ2-3, with D possibly matching TRBD2 (6 bases). Germline CDR1 is MNHEY and CDR2 is SVGEGT. The CDR3 covers 14 residues. V gave up 6 bases and J gave up 5 bases, with 15 bases separating them. CDR3 DNA sequence: TGTGCCAGCAGCCCCGGAGGGCCGGTAGATACGCAGTATTTT. As protein: CASSPGGPVDTQYF.

The chain has TRBV9 and TRBJ2-1; 8 nucleotides match TRBD2. The V segment lost 3 bases and the J segment 5 bases; nucleotides outside the gene matches: 7. The CDR3 length is 15 residues. Germline V CDR1 and CDR2: SGDLS, YYNGEE. The CDR3 region has the DNA TGTGCCAGCAGCGAAAGCGGGAGTAGAGACAATGAGCAGTTCTTC. Amino acids: CASSESGSRDNEQFF.